The entry that follows covers one TCR beta chain sequence. TCRdb's copy holds only in-frame clones and misses some; the assay was immunoSEQ multiplex PCR. The table has roughly 100,000 clones, about nine tenths seen once. The data originate from a study of T cell changes during pregnancy in multiple sclerosis. This sequence originates from a female donor in good health, enrolled as a control in a pregnancy study. The source material was peripheral blood, sampled after pregnancy.

For the CDR3, the DNA is TGCGCCAGCAGCCAAGCGGCTAGGTCCACAGATACGCAGTATTTT. This encodes CASSQAARSTDTQYF. The chain has TRBV4-1 and TRBJ2-3; no clear D. The CDR3 sequence is 15 residues long. The germline CDR1 and CDR2 sequences are MGHRA and YSYEKL. Between the trimmed V and J ends, which lost 1 base and 2 bases, there was a span of 10 bases.